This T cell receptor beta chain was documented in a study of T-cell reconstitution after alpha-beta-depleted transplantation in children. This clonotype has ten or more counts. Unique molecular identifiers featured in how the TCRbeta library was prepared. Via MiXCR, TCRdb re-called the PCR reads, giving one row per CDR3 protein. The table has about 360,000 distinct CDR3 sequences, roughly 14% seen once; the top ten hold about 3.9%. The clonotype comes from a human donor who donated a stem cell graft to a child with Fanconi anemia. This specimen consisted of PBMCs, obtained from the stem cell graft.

Written as DNA, the CDR3 is TGCGCCAGCAGTGAGTCGACGGGACAAGGAGGTGAGCAGTTCTTC. Translation: CASSESTGQGGEQFF. V and J are TRBV10-1 and TRBJ2-1; the D gene is possibly TRBD1 (6 bases). The germline gives CDR1 WNHNN, CDR2 SYGVQD (reference sequence). The CDR3 loop spans 15 amino acids. Deletions cut 0 bases from V and 9 bases from J, with 15 bases between.